The rows below give T cell receptor beta chains drawn from one sample of a study of cytomegalovirus exposure and HLA in healthy donors. Using immunoSEQ multiplex PCR, the repertoire was profiled, and TCRdb retains in-frame clones only, with some absent. The sample has 80,000 to 100,000 clones; over 75% are singletons. Specimen: PBMCs. The receptors were sampled from a female donor in good health and CMV-seropositive. The CDR3 runs from the conserved cysteine through the conserved F or W. The D gene is left open where the match is weak. Size tells how often a clone was seen (once, few, many) or the class of an expanded clone, and some rows leave it out.

CDR3 | J | V | size | D
CASSLPGTGAYNEQFF | TRBJ2-1 | TRBV5-4 | . | TRBD1
CASSFEQGNQPQHF | TRBJ1-5 | TRBV28 | . | .
CASSAAGSGGNEQFF | TRBJ2-1 | TRBV7-7 | . | TRBD1
CASSLGVRGADTEAFF | TRBJ1-1 | TRBV11-1 | once | TRBD1
CASSLSGTVPHYEQYF | TRBJ2-7 | TRBV7-6 | . | .
CASSSYDPRTGGEQYF | TRBJ2-7 | TRBV7-9 | . | TRBD1
CASSQVAGLLLYEQYF | TRBJ2-7 | TRBV4-1 | . | TRBD2
CASSQGGTGNTEAFF | TRBJ1-1 | TRBV4-1 | few | TRBD1
CASSFLQGGETQYF | TRBJ2-5 | TRBV5-6 | . | .
CASSPGTGYYGYTF | TRBJ1-2 | TRBV19 | few | TRBD1
CASTNGQEVRHTEAFF | TRBJ1-1 | TRBV6-6 | once | TRBD1
CASSQTFGRDYEQYF | TRBJ2-7 | TRBV6-5 | . | .
CASSLDLNQLRDRVWKWNGYTF | TRBJ1-2 | TRBV5-1 | . | TRBD1
CASSLEPGRTYEQYF | . | TRBV7-2 | . | .
CASSEQGSYNEQFF | TRBJ2-1 | TRBV2 | few | .
CASSSGFQETQYF | TRBJ2-5 | TRBV10-1 | . | .
CASSMTRGQGFGRLNEKLFF | TRBJ1-4 | TRBV19 | . | TRBD1
CASQYYEQYF | . | TRBV6-1 | . | .
CASSLRQISTDTQYF | TRBJ2-3 | TRBV18 | . | .
CSLEVGGTLDTGELFF | TRBJ2-2 | TRBV29-1 | . | .
CASSYATSGETQYF | TRBJ2-5 | TRBV6-6 | . | TRBD2
CASSQDPTTGTRRNTEAFF | TRBJ1-1 | TRBV14 | . | .
CASSGGDYGYTF | TRBJ1-2 | TRBV27 | . | .
CASSPGTEGLGGYTF | TRBJ1-2 | TRBV18 | . | .
CASSLQQTGGTEAFF | TRBJ1-1 | TRBV7-9 | . | TRBD1
CAWSQVPGLAAYYNEQFF | TRBJ2-1 | TRBV30 | once | TRBD2
CASSLIREAQPQHF | TRBJ1-5 | TRBV28 | . | .
CASRKLGGGETQYF | TRBJ2-5 | TRBV19 | . | TRBD2
CASSQGFVGTDTQYF | TRBJ2-3 | TRBV5-1 | . | .
CASSSGTGSYEQYF | TRBJ2-7 | TRBV18 | . | .
CASSPLGDEQFF | TRBJ2-1 | TRBV5-1 | . | .
CASSFYRQNDEQFF | TRBJ2-1 | TRBV11-2 | . | .
CASSLTGGPQHF | TRBJ1-5 | TRBV11-2 | . | TRBD1
CASSLFLLDEQYF | TRBJ2-7 | TRBV4-1 | . | .
CASRPKGQGGTGELFF | TRBJ2-2 | TRBV7-9 | . | TRBD1
CASSLPGVKTNEKLFF | TRBJ1-4 | TRBV28 | . | .
CTSSHPEDRAGYSNQPQHF | TRBJ1-5 | TRBV1 | . | .
CASSFNSGGHQETQYF | TRBJ2-5 | TRBV11-2 | . | TRBD2
CASSEPRGREETQYF | TRBJ2-5 | TRBV25-1 | . | .
CASSFSGNQPQHF | TRBJ1-5 | TRBV5-6 | . | .
CASSRLRGGRDTGELFF | TRBJ2-2 | TRBV14 | . | TRBD2
CAWSVSLTSGEQFF | TRBJ2-1 | TRBV30 | . | TRBD2
CASIKQGSKQYF | TRBJ2-7 | TRBV28 | . | .
CASSLPGQTFNQPQHF | TRBJ1-5 | TRBV7-2 | . | TRBD1
CASSLGTGTYQPQHF | TRBJ1-5 | TRBV5-1 | . | .
CASRTGNTGNTIYF | TRBJ1-3 | TRBV6-5 | . | .
CATQKTGVNTEAFF | TRBJ1-1 | TRBV27 | few | TRBD1
CASSGQANTEAFF | TRBJ1-1 | TRBV2 | . | .
CASRDWDTEVETQYF | TRBJ2-5 | TRBV2 | once | .
CASSRDSSPLHF | TRBJ1-6 | TRBV7-2 | . | TRBD1